Each of the 10 T cell receptor beta chains below was sequenced from the same sample in a study of response to subunit inactivated influenza vaccine. One entry per CDR3 protein, called by TCRdb with MiXCR from the RT-PCR reads. This repertoire shows around 850,000 distinct CDR3 sequences, less than 20% found once; its top ten account for about a tenth. Specimen: PBMCs from blood, collected less than 6 days after vaccination. These receptors originate from a man aged 45-60 years who received an inactivated influenza vaccine.

The V and J genes are TRBV7-6 and TRBJ1-1; tentatively, D is TRBD1 (5 bases). Trimming took off 5 bases at V and 0 bases at J, with 13 bases between the two ends. Per germline, CDR1 SGHVS and CDR2 FNYEAQ. The CDR3 spans 15 residues. The CDR3 loop reads CASSPGGGLNTEAFF. The CDR3, as DNA: TGTGCCAGCAGCCCCGGGGGGGGGTTGAACACTGAAGCTTTCTTT.

A few counts support this clonotype. The chain combines TRBV20-1 with TRBJ2-3; D unclear. V dropped 0 bases and J dropped 1 base, with 11 bases sitting between them. Germline V gives CDR1 DFQATT, CDR2 SNEGSKA (reference sequence). This CDR3 is built from 15 residues. The CDR3 DNA reads as TGCAGTGCTAGAGATCCCAATATAGGCACAGATACGCAGTATTTT. Translation: CSARDPNIGTDTQYF.

This clonotype was observed a handful of times. The rearrangement uses TRBV5-6 and TRBJ1-3; no definite D call. Germline V CDR1 and CDR2: SGHDT, YYEEEE. This CDR3 spans 17 amino acids. V gave up 1 base and J gave up 1 base, with 15 bases separating them. The CDR3 is CASSLWRSRPSGNTIYF. CDR3 nucleotides: TGTGCCAGCAGCTTGTGGAGAAGTAGGCCTTCTGGAAACACCATATATTTT.

The chain carries TRBV20-1 and TRBJ1-4; 7 positions agree with TRBD1. CDR3 size: 18 residues. CDR1 and CDR2 from the germline V gene are DFQATT and SNEGSKA (reference sequence). With 2 bases clipped from V and 0 bases from J, the junction kept 12 bases outside the gene matches. CDR3 residues: CSARTGTETFATNEKLFF. The CDR3 DNA reads TGCAGTGCTAGAACCGGGACAGAGACTTTCGCAACTAATGAAAAACTGTTTTTT.

This clonotype was seen a few times. The chain is built from TRBV7-8 and TRBJ2-1; D may match TRBD1 or TRBD2 (5 bases each). Trimming cost V 5 bases and J 5 bases, with 10 bases left between them. Germline V lookup: CDR1 SGHVS, CDR2 FQNEAQ. The CDR3 extends over 13 amino acids. The CDR3 DNA reads as TGTGCCAGCAGCCCACCGGGGCACAATGAGCAGTTCTTC. This codes for CASSPPGHNEQFF.

This clonotype was seen more than once but under ten times. V usage is TRBV5-1 and J usage is TRBJ1-1; D gene uncertain. This CDR3 comprises 14 residues. The germline V and J ends were trimmed by 0 bases and 4 bases, with 10 bases remaining between them. Germline CDR1 is SGHRS and CDR2 is YFSETQ. For the CDR3, the DNA is TGCGCCAGCAGCTTGGCGTGGGTTTCCACTGAAGCTTTCTTT. This translates into CASSLAWVSTEAFF.

At least ten counts were recorded for this clonotype. This chain links TRBV12-3 or TRBV12-4 with TRBJ2-4; D ambiguous. The CDR3 has 15 amino acids. Trimming removed 2 bases from V and 1 base from J, with 9 bases in between. The CDR3 DNA is TGTGCCAGCAGTTTAAGTCTTGGGGCCAAAAACATTCAGTACTTC. Residues: CASSLSLGAKNIQYF.

This clonotype was seen more than once but under ten times. The chain's CDR3 is CATSRAGTSGRFEQFF. DNA of the CDR3: TGTGCCACCAGCAGAGCGGGGACTAGCGGGAGATTTGAGCAGTTCTTC. The chain employs TRBV15 and TRBJ2-1; 14 nucleotides line up with TRBD2. Germline V gene data show CDR1 as LNHNV and CDR2 as YYDKDF (reference sequence). V shed 1 base, J shed 9 bases, and the junction held 5 bases outside the gene matches. The CDR3 is made up of 16 amino acids.

The rearrangement joins TRBV7-6 to TRBJ2-1, with 16 bases that match TRBD2. Unmatched junction bases numbered 5, after V lost 2 bases and J lost 4 bases. This CDR3 has 18 residues. In germline, CDR1 is SGHVS, CDR2 FNYEAQ. Written as DNA, the CDR3 is TGTGCCAGCAGCTTACCGGGACTAGCGGGAGGGCTATACAATGAGCAGTTCTTC. Translated, it gives CASSLPGLAGGLYNEQFF.

This clonotype was observed a handful of times. J is TRBJ1-1 and V is TRBV4-3; no definite D call. The V end lost 1 base, the J end lost 5 bases, and 11 bases lay between the germline ends. This CDR3 comprises 14 residues. The germline gives CDR1 LGHNA, CDR2 YSLEER. CDR3 nucleotide sequence: TGCGCCAGCAGCCAAGGTGGCCAGTGGACTGAAGCTTTCTTT. This encodes CASSQGGQWTEAFF.